This TCR beta chain was found in a study of cytomegalovirus exposure and HLA in healthy donors (dated by TCRdb to between 2016 and 2019). General notes on the study: According to a later analysis, one platform produced both the roughly 120 validation repertoires and the 670 or so repertoires of the first cohort. The aim of the study was to test whether cataloging public T cell receptors could identify signatures of past pathogen exposure. Besides the first cohort of 666 subjects, a separate validation cohort made up of 120 different subjects was used. The study combined high-throughput TCR immunosequencing, statistical association of individual TCRs with disease status, and machine learning to predict cytomegalovirus infection status. On the study overall, not on this receptor specifically: A later analysis found that TCRs clustered in the first cohort also tended to co-occur in the 95 to 150 validation repertoires, with 94% of cluster scores above 0. Most TCR sequences were observed very rarely across donors, whereas some public TCRs were present in many individuals. All 120 or so repertoires were used to score co-occurrence in the validation cohort in a later analysis, because that analysis had no HLA typing for the cohort. It was suggested by the authors that the approach could potentially be generalized to other disease states and immunological phenotypes. The study listed 150 to 200 TCR beta chains as associated with cytomegalovirus. In both the original and validation cohorts, the classifier was reported to diagnose cytomegalovirus status with high specificity and sensitivity. In vitro tests confirmed that three of the cytomegalovirus-associated TCR beta chains recognize cytomegalovirus antigens.

Concerning this clone itself: Its antigen target is currently unknown. Within one base of it there is no much larger clone, and no base qualities were kept.

Donors formed part of the validation cohort, which comprised about 120 subjects and was distinct from the first cohort of several hundred subjects. The method was the immunoSEQ multiplex PCR assay. In the authors' own workflow: A statistical classification framework was developed to diagnose cytomegalovirus status using the catalog of TCR beta chain sequences. This immuneACCESS table, as held by TCRdb, lists in-frame sequences with V and J called but not all clones. Of the missing ones, under half trace to an unresolved V gene in checked studies; the others have no known cause. Clone size and V and J calls were adopted from that table, with D and trimming inferred from the DNA. Here the sample has 140,000 to 150,000 clones; roughly nine tenths occur a single time. The ten most abundant clones make up 0.6% to 0.8% of the sample. The CDR3 starts with the cysteine, ends with the phenylalanine, and has 17 residues. Here the CDR3 DNA is all that survives: 51 bases in frame from base 1. Between the V and J ends, shortened by 2 bases and 4 bases respectively, the junction contains 22 bases. CDR1 and CDR2 (SQVTM, ANQGSEA) derive from the germline V gene.

This sequence originates from a man between 18 and 35 years old in good health and CMV-seronegative. This chain is built from TRBV29-1 and TRBJ2-3, with TRBD2 as a weak D call on 5 bases. The sample consisted of PBMCs. The DNA sequence is given as TGCAGCGTTGAACCCCAAGTGAGGGCCGTCGGTCCAGATACGCAGTATTTT. Protein translation: CSVEPQVRAVGPDTQYF.